The source of this TCR beta chain is a study of blood T cells in healthy people across ages. A second roughly 6 to 11 cycle PCR used barcoded and J-beta primers. TCRdb itself ran the 5' RACE reads through MiXCR, one entry per CDR3 protein. Here the sample spans over a million distinct CDR3 sequences, around 40% being singletons. This clonotype was found a few times. Looked up from germline, CDR1 is SGHKS and CDR2 is YYEKEE (reference sequence). Between the trimmed V and J ends, which lost 5 bases and 2 bases, there was a span of 10 bases. This CDR3 region has 13 residues. This clonotype was sampled from a woman under 30 in good health. Material for sequencing was blood. The chain carries TRBV5-5 and TRBJ1-2; D remains ambiguous. CDR3 in amino acids: CASSSYGNYGYTF. The CDR3 DNA reads TGTGCCAGCAGTTCATACGGAAACTATGGCTACACCTTC.